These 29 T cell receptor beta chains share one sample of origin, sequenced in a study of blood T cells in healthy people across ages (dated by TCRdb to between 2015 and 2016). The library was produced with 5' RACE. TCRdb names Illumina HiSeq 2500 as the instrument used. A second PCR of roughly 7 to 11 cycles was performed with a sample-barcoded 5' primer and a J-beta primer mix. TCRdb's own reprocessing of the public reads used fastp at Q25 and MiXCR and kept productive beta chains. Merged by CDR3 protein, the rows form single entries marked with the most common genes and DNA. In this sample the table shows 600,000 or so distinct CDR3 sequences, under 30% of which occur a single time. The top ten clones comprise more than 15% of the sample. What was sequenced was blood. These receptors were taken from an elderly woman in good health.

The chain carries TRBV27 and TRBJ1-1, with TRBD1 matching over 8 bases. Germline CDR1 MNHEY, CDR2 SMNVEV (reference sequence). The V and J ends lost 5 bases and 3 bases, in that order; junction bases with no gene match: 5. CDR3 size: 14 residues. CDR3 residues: CASSPRDRHTEAFF. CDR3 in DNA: TGTGCCAGCAGTCCCCGGGACAGGCACACTGAAGCTTTCTTT.

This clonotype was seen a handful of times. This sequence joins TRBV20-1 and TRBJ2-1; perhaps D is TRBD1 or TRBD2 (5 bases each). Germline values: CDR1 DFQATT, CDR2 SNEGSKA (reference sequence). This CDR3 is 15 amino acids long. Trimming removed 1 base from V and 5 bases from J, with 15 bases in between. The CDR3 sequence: CSARVPQGENNEQFF. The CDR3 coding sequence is TGCAGTGCTAGAGTGCCGCAGGGAGAGAACAATGAGCAGTTCTTC.

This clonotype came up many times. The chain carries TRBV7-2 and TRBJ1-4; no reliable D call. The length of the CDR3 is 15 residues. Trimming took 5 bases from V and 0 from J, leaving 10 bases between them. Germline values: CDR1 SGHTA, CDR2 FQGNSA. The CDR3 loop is CASSGRGATNEKLFF. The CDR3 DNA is TGTGCCAGCAGCGGCCGGGGAGCAACTAATGAAAAACTGTTTTTT.

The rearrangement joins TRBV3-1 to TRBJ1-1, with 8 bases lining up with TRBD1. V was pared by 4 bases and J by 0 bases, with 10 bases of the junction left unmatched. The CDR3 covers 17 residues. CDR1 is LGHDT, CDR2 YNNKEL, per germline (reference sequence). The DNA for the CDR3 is TGTGCCAGCAGCCGAAACCGACAGGGGACCATGAACACTGAAGCTTTCTTT. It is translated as CASSRNRQGTMNTEAFF.

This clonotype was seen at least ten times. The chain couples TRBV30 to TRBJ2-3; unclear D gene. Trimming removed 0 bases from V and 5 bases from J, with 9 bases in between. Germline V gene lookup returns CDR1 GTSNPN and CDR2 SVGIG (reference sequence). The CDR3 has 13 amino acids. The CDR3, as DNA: TGTGCCTGGAGTGTACGTGGTAGAGATACGCAGTATTTT. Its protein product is CAWSVRGRDTQYF.

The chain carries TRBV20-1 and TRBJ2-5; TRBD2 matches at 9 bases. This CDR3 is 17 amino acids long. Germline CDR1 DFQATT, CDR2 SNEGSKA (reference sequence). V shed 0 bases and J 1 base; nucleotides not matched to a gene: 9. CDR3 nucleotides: TGCAGTGCTAGAGATCCGGGGAGCGGGGGGTTCCAAGAGACCCAGTACTTC. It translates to CSARDPGSGGFQETQYF.

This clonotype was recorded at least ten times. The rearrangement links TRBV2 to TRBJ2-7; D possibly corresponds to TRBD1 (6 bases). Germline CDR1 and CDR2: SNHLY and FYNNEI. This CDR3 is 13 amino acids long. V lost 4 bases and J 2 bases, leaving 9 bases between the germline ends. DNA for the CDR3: TGTGCCAGCAGTGCAGGGGTTACCTACGAGCAGTACTTC. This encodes CASSAGVTYEQYF.

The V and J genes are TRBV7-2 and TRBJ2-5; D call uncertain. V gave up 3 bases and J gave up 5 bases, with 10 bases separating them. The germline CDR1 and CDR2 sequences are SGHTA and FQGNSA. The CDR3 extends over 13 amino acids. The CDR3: CASSLDPRETQYF. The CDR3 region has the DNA TGTGCCAGCAGCTTGGATCCCAGGGAGACCCAGTACTTC. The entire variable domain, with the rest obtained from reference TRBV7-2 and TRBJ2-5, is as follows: GAGVSQSPSNKVTEKGKDVELRCDPISGHTALYWYRQSLGQGLEFLIYFQGNSAPDKSGLPSDRFSAERTGGSVSTLTIQRTQQEDSAVYLCASSLDPRETQYFGPGTRLLVL.

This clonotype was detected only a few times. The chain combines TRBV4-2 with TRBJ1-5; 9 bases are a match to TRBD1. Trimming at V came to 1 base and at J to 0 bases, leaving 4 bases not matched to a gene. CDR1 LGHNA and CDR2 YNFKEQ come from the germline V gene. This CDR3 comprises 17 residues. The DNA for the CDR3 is TGTGCCAGCAGCCAAGGGGGACAGGGTTATAGCAATCAGCCCCAGCATTTT. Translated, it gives CASSQGGQGYSNQPQHF.

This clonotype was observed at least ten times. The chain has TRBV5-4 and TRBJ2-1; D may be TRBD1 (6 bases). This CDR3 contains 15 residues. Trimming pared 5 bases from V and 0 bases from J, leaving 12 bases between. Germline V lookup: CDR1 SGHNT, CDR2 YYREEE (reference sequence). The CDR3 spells CASRRDKSSYNEQFF. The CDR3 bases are TGTGCCAGCAGACGGGACAAGAGCTCCTACAATGAGCAGTTCTTC.

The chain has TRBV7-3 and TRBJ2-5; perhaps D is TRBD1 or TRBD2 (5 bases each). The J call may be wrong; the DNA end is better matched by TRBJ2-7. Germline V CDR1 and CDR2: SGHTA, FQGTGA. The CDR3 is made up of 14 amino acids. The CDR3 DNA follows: TGTGCCAGTAGCCTCTTATGGGGGACCTACGAGCAGTACTTC. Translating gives CASSLLWGTYEQYF.

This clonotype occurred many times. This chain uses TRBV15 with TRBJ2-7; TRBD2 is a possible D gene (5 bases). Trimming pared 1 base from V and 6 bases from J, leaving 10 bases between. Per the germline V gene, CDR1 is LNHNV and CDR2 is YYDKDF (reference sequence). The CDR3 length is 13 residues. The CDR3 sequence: CATSRGLASEQYF. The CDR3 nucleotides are TGTGCCACCAGCAGAGGGCTAGCTTCCGAGCAGTACTTC.

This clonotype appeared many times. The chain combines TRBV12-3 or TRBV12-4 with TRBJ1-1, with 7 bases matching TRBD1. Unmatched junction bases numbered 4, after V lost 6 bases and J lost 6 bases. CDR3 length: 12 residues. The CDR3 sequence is CASRRQGAEAFF. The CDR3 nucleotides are TGTGCCAGCAGGAGACAGGGCGCTGAAGCTTTCTTT.

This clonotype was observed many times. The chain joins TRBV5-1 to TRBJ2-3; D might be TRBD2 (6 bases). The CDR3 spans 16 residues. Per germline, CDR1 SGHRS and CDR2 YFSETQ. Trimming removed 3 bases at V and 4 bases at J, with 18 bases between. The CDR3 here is CASSSRDSTGPDTQYF. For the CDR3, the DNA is TGCGCCAGCAGCTCACGGGACTCAACGGGCCCAGATACGCAGTATTTT.

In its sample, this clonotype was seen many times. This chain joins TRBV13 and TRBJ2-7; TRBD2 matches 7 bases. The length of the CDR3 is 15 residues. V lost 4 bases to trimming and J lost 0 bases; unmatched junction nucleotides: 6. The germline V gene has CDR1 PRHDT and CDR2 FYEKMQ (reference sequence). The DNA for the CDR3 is TGTGCCAGCAGCTCGGGACTATCGAGCTCCTACGAGCAGTACTTC. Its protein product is CASSSGLSSSYEQYF. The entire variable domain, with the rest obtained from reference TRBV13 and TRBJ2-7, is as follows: AAGVIQSPRHLIKEKRETATLKCYPIPRHDTVYWYQQGPGQDPQFLISFYEKMQSDKGSIPDRFSAQQFSDYHSELNMSSLELGDSALYFCASSSGLSSSYEQYFGPGTRLTVT.

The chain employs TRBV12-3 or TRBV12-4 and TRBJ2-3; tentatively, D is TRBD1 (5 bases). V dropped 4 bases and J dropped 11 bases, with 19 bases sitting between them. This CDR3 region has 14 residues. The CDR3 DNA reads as TGTGCCAGCAGTTGGGGCAGAAACGCAGATGTGCAGTATTTT. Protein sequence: CASSWGRNADVQYF.

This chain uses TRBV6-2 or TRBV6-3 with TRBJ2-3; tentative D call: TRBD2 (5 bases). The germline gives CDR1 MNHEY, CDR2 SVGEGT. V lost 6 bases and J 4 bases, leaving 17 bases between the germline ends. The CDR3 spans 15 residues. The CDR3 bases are TGTGCCAGCAGCCAACTAGGGTCTGCCGCAGATACGCAGTATTTT. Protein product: CASSQLGSAADTQYF.

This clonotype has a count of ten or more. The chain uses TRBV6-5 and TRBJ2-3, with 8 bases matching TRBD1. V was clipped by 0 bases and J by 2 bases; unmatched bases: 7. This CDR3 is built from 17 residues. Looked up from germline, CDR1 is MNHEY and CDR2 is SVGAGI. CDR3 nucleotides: TGTGCCAGCAGTTACTCGAAGTACAGGGGGGTCACAGATACGCAGTATTTT. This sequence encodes CASSYSKYRGVTDTQYF.

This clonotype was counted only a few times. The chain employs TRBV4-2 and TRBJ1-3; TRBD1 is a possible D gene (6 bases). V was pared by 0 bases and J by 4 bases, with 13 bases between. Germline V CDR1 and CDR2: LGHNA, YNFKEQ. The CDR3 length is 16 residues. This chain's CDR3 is CASSQERGAQGNTIYF. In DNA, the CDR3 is TGTGCCAGCAGCCAAGAAAGGGGGGCGCAAGGAAACACCATATATTTT.

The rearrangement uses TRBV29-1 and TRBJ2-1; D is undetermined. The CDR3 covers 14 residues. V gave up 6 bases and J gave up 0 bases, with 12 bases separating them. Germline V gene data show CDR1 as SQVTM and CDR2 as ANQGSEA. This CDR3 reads CSVGLIPSYNEQFF. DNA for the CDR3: TGCAGCGTGGGCTTGATACCCTCCTACAATGAGCAGTTCTTC.

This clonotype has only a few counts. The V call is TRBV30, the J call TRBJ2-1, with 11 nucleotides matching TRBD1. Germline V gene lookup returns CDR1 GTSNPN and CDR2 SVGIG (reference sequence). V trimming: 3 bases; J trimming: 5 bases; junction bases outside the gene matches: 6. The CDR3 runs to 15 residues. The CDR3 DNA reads TGTGCCTGGAGGCGGGACAGGGGGGTTAACAATGAGCAGTTCTTC. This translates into CAWRRDRGVNNEQFF.

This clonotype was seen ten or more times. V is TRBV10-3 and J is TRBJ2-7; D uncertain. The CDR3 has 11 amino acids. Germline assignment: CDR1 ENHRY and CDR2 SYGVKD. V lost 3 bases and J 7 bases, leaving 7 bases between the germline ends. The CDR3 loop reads CAISELLEQYF. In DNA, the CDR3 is TGTGCCATCAGTGAACTCTTGGAGCAGTACTTC.

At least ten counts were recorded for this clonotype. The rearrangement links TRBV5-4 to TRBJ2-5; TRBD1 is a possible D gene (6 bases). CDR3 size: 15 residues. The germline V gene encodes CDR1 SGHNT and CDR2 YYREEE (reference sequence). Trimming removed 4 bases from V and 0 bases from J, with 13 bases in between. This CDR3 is CASSPSQGYQETQYF. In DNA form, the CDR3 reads TGTGCCAGCAGCCCTTCACAGGGTTACCAAGAGACCCAGTACTTC.

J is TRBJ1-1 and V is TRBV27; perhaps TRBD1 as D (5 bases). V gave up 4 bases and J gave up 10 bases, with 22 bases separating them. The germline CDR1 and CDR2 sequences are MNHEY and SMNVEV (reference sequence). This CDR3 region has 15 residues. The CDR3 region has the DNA TGTGCCAGCAGTTCCGCGGGAGTACAGGAGGTTGGAGCTTTCTTT. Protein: CASSSAGVQEVGAFF.

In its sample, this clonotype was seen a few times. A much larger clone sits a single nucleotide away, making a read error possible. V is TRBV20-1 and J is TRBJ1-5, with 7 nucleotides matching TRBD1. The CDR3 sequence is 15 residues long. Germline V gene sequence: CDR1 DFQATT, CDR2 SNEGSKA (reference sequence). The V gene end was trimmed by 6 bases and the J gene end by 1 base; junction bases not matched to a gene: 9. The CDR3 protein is CSAQRQGHSNQPQHF. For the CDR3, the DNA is TGCAGTGCCCAGAGACAGGGCCACAGCAATCAGCCCCAGCATTTT.

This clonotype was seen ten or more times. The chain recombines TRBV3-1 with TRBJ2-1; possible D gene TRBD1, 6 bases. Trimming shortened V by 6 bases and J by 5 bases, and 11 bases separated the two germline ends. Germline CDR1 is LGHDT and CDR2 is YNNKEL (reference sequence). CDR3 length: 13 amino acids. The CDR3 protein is CASSIPGDNEQFF. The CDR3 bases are TGTGCCAGCAGTATCCCAGGGGACAATGAGCAGTTCTTC.

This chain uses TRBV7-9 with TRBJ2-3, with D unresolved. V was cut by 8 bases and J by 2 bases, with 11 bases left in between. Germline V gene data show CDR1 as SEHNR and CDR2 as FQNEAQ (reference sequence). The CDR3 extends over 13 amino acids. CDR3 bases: TGTGCCAGCCTAAATGACTTCACAGATACGCAGTATTTT. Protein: CASLNDFTDTQYF.

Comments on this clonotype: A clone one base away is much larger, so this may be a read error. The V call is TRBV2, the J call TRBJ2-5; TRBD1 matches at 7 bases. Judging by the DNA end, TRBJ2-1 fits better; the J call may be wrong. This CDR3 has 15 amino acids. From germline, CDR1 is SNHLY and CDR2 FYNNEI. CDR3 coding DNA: TGTGCCAGCAGTCCTCGGACAGGTGTCCAAGAGACCCAGTTCTTC. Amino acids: CASSPRTGVQETQFF.

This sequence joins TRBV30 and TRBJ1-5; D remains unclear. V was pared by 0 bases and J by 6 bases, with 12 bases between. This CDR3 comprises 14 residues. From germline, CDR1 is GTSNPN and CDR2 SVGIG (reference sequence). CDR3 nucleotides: TGTGCCTGGAGTGTTGTTGGTGCAAGTCAGCCCCAGCATTTT. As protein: CAWSVVGASQPQHF.